The 15 T cell receptor beta chains given below trace back to one sample, sequenced in a study of Graves' ophthalmopathy and Graves' hyperthyroidism. Beta-chain TCR CDR3 regions were amplified from RNA transcripts. In the first round, RT-PCR was carried out with HTBI primers, and a multiplex PCR formed the second round. Each CDR3 protein gets one entry after TCRdb re-called the multiplex PCR reads with MiXCR. Of more than 300,000 distinct CDR3 sequences listed, about a sixth are singletons. Source material: peripheral blood. These receptors all stem from an adult woman with stable Graves' hyperthyroidism.

This clonotype was found many times. The gene calls are TRBV7-2 and TRBJ1-6; 7 bases agree with TRBD1. Germline loops: CDR1 SGHTA, CDR2 FQGNSA. V lost 2 bases to trimming and J lost 10 bases; unmatched junction nucleotides: 11. The CDR3 covers 16 residues. The CDR3 is CASSLSFAGGRSPLHF. CDR3 coding DNA: TGTGCCAGCAGCTTATCGTTTGCAGGGGGAAGATCACCCCTCCACTTT.

The chain uses TRBV7-8 and TRBJ1-1; the D is unclear. The germline V gene has CDR1 SGHVS and CDR2 FQNEAQ. V was pared by 1 base and J by 1 base, with 7 bases between. The CDR3 loop spans 14 amino acids. The CDR3 spells CASSLGERNTEAFF. Written as DNA, the CDR3 is TGTGCCAGCAGCTTAGGAGAGCGGAACACTGAAGCTTTCTTT.

This clonotype appeared many times. The chain couples TRBV6-2 or TRBV6-3 to TRBJ1-5; a weak D match, TRBD1 (6 bases). V was trimmed by 2 bases and J by 2 bases, leaving 13 bases between them. The germline CDR1 and CDR2 sequences are MNHEY and SVGEGT. CDR3 size: 16 residues. The CDR3 DNA sequence: TGTGCCAGCAGTTACCCCGGGGGCTTCGGCAATCAGCCCCAGCATTTT. Protein: CASSYPGGFGNQPQHF.

The gene calls are TRBV12-3 or TRBV12-4 and TRBJ2-5; TRBD1 is a possible D gene (5 bases). The CDR3 covers 13 residues. V was trimmed by 5 bases and J by 5 bases, leaving 12 bases between them. CDR3 coding DNA: TGTGCCAGCAGTCTACAGGTTCGGGAGACCCAGTACTTC. This translates into CASSLQVRETQYF.

This clonotype was observed at least ten times. The V gene is TRBV28, the J gene TRBJ1-2; D unresolved. The germline CDR1 and CDR2 sequences are MDHEN and SYDVKM. This CDR3 contains 12 residues. V was clipped by 2 bases and J by 3 bases, with 4 bases between them. The CDR3 DNA sequence: TGTGCCAGCAGTTTACCCCACTATGGCTACACCTTC. As protein: CASSLPHYGYTF.

This clonotype was recorded many times. The chain joins TRBV12-3 or TRBV12-4 to TRBJ2-4; perhaps TRBD1 as D (5 bases). Trimming took 6 bases from V and 0 from J, leaving 12 bases between them. The length of the CDR3 is 15 residues. The CDR3 spells CASSLTDPAKNIQYF. The CDR3 DNA sequence: TGTGCCAGCAGCCTGACAGATCCAGCCAAAAACATTCAGTACTTC.

This clonotype was observed a handful of times. V and J are TRBV27 and TRBJ1-5; D gene ambiguous. Germline CDR1 reads MNHEY; CDR2 reads SMNVEV (reference sequence). V dropped 2 bases and J dropped 3 bases, with 11 bases sitting between them. This CDR3 comprises 15 residues. CDR3: CASSLIGGDNQPQHF. CDR3 DNA sequence: TGTGCCAGCAGTTTAATTGGTGGGGACAATCAGCCCCAGCATTTT.

The V gene is TRBV24-1, the J gene TRBJ2-7, with 9 bases matching TRBD2. Unmatched junction bases numbered 0, after V lost 3 bases and J lost 7 bases. CDR1 is KGHDR, CDR2 SFDVKD, per germline. The CDR3 length is 12 residues. The CDR3 is CATSDGLAEQYF. The DNA for the CDR3 is TGTGCCACCAGTGATGGACTAGCGGAGCAGTACTTC.

This clonotype was found a few times. The chain combines TRBV20-1 with TRBJ2-7; no reliable D call. CDR1 DFQATT and CDR2 SNEGSKA come from the germline V gene (reference sequence). V gave up 0 bases and J gave up 3 bases, with 6 bases separating them. CDR3 length: 12 amino acids. CDR3 sequence reads: CSARDSDYEQYF. In DNA, the CDR3 is TGCAGTGCTAGAGATTCGGACTACGAGCAGTACTTC.

Many counts were recorded for this clonotype. The chain recombines TRBV7-2 with TRBJ1-1; D unclear. The V and J ends lost 3 bases and 2 bases respectively, with 10 bases between them. Germline CDR1 and CDR2: SGHTA and FQGNSA. This CDR3 region has 14 residues. In DNA form, the CDR3 reads TGTGCCAGCAGCTTTTTGGTCCCAAACACTGAAGCTTTCTTT. This translates into CASSFLVPNTEAFF.

The rearrangement joins TRBV20-1 to TRBJ2-7, with D unresolved. Germline lookup yields CDR1 DFQATT and CDR2 SNEGSKA (reference sequence). V was shortened by 6 bases and J by 4 bases, with 25 bases between the two germline ends. CDR3 length: 16 amino acids. The CDR3 spells CSALSSLSISLYEQYF. CDR3 nucleotides: TGCAGTGCGCTTAGCTCCCTCTCTATTTCCCTTTACGAGCAGTACTTC.

This clonotype was observed at least ten times. The chain links TRBV24-1 to TRBJ1-2; possibly TRBD1 for D (5 bases). The germline gives CDR1 KGHDR, CDR2 SFDVKD. V gave up 5 bases and J gave up 3 bases, with 15 bases separating them. This CDR3 has 15 residues. The CDR3 region has the DNA TGTGCCACCAGTGGCACACAGGAAAGCCACTATGGCTACACCTTC. Translated, it gives CATSGTQESHYGYTF.

Regarding this clonotype: A much larger clone lies one base from this, so it may be a read error. This chain connects TRBV5-1 to TRBJ2-2; possibly TRBD2 for D (6 bases). Germline loops: CDR1 SGHRS, CDR2 YFSETQ. This CDR3 region has 15 residues. The CDR3 DNA follows: TGCGCCAGCAGCAACCGCGGAGACTACACCGGGGGGCTGTTTTTT. Translating it yields CASSNRGDYTGGLFF.

This clonotype has at least ten counts. The chain uses TRBV4-1 and TRBJ2-7; 10 bases agree with TRBD2. With V trimmed by 2 bases and J by 8 bases, 18 bases remained unmatched. CDR3 length: 18 amino acids. The germline gives CDR1 MGHRA, CDR2 YSYEKL. The DNA for the CDR3 is TGCGCCAGCAGCCAACTACTAGCGGGGATAACTCGACAGGCGAAGCAGTACTTC. This encodes CASSQLLAGITRQAKQYF.

At least ten counts were recorded for this clonotype. V usage is TRBV6-1 and J usage is TRBJ2-4; 9 bases fit TRBD1. Germline assignment: CDR1 MNHNS and CDR2 SASEGT. This CDR3 has 14 amino acids. As DNA, the CDR3 is TGTACCTCAACTCCCCCGGGACAGGGAAACATTCAGTACTTC. It specifies CTSTPPGQGNIQYF.